A single sample is the source of the 24 T cell receptor beta chains below, sequenced in a study of persistence of HIV-infected CD4 T cells. These TCRs are of unknown antigen specificity. Nonspecific anti-CD3/anti-CD28 bead stimulation represents the broad CD4+ T cell repertoire. Sorting of responding CD4+ T cells relied on upregulated CD40 ligand together with CD69. The libraries were made with immunoSEQ version 4 in survey mode. Using immunoSEQ multiplex PCR, the repertoire was profiled, and TCRdb retains in-frame clones only, with some absent. The table includes 35,000 to 45,000 clones, about 88% detected once. The input for sequencing was CD4+ T cells sorted from PBMCs after approximately 19-hour stimulation, taken from a patient who received antiretroviral therapy. The source is an adult woman with HIV who was CMV-seropositive.

This clone was counted a few times. CDR3 region: CATSRNLPAQPQHF. The CDR3 coding sequence is TGTGCCACCAGCAGAAATCTTCCGGCTCAGCCCCAGCATTTT. The V and J genes are TRBV15 and TRBJ1-5; D not certain. This CDR3 is 14 amino acids long. Trimming stripped 2 bases from V and 6 bases from J, with 11 bases between. Germline CDR1 and CDR2: LNHNV and YYDKDF (reference sequence).

The rearrangement joins TRBV2 to TRBJ2-2; possibly TRBD1 for D (5 bases). The V and J ends lost 8 bases and 4 bases respectively, with 14 bases between them. The CDR3 contains 14 residues. The germline V gene encodes CDR1 SNHLY and CDR2 FYNNEI. CDR3 sequence reads: CASRSDSFTGELFF. The CDR3 DNA is TGTGCCAGCCGATCTGACAGTTTCACCGGGGAGCTGTTTTTT.

V usage is TRBV5-6 and J usage is TRBJ2-7; 7 nucleotides align to TRBD2. This CDR3 is built from 14 residues. CDR1 is SGHDT and CDR2 is YYEEEE in the germline V gene. J was trimmed by 1 base and V by 1 base; bases with no gene match: 2. CDR3 DNA sequence: TGTGCCAGCAGCTTGTGGGGGGGTTCCTACGAGCAGTACTTC. This translates into CASSLWGGSYEQYF. Full variable domain (remainder filled in from reference TRBV5-6 and TRBJ2-7): DAGVTQSPTHLIKTRGQQVTLRCSPKSGHDTVSWYQQALGQGPQFIFQYYEEEERQRGNFPDRFSGHQFPNYSSELNVNALLLGDSALYLCASSLWGGSYEQYFGPGTRLTVT.

This chain connects TRBV5-1 to TRBJ1-2, with TRBD1 identical over 7 bases. The V gene's germline CDR1 is SGHRS and CDR2 YFSETQ. This CDR3 has 17 amino acids. With 0 bases clipped from V and 0 bases from J, the junction kept 8 bases outside the gene matches. The CDR3 bases are TGCGCCAGCAGCTTGGACCCGGGACAGCCCTCTAACTATGGCTACACCTTC. Translation: CASSLDPGQPSNYGYTF.

V usage is TRBV5-5 and J usage is TRBJ2-5; 8 nucleotides line up with TRBD2. CDR1 SGHKS and CDR2 YYEKEE come from the germline V gene (reference sequence). Trimming removed 4 bases from V and 4 bases from J; junction bases left unmatched: 3. This CDR3 is built from 13 residues. The CDR3 coding sequence is TGTGCCAGCAGCCCAGCGGGGGTAGAGACCCAGTACTTC. This translates into CASSPAGVETQYF.

This clone has just a few counts. The genes are TRBV6-5 and TRBJ1-1; 12 bases line up with TRBD1. The V gene end was trimmed by 6 bases and the J gene end by 10 bases; junction bases not matched to a gene: 12. The CDR3 is made up of 15 amino acids. CDR1 and CDR2 (germline): MNHEY, SVGAGI. CDR3 sequence: CASSPTRDRGPRAFF. In nucleotides, the CDR3 is TGTGCCAGCAGCCCCACCCGGGACAGGGGGCCGAGAGCTTTCTTT.

V and J are TRBV6-1 and TRBJ1-1; D remains ambiguous. CDR3 size: 13 residues. With 5 bases removed from V and 0 bases from J, the gap between germline ends came to 7 bases. From germline, CDR1 is MNHNS and CDR2 SASEGT. The CDR3 DNA follows: TGTGCCAGCAGTCCCCACATGAACACTGAAGCTTTCTTT. Translated: CASSPHMNTEAFF.

The chain recombines TRBV27 with TRBJ2-7; the D gene is possibly TRBD1 (5 bases). Germline V lookup: CDR1 MNHEY, CDR2 SMNVEV (reference sequence). V shed 6 bases and J shed 3 bases, with 12 bases lying between them. The CDR3 contains 13 residues. CDR3 in DNA: TGTGCCAGCAGCCACGGACACGTCTACGAGCAGTACTTC. This codes for CASSHGHVYEQYF.

This rearrangement joins TRBV28 to TRBJ1-4; a weak D match, TRBD1 (6 bases). The length of the CDR3 is 15 residues. V dropped 6 bases and J dropped 4 bases, with 15 bases sitting between them. Germline V CDR1 and CDR2: MDHEN, SYDVKM. The DNA for the CDR3 is TGTGCCAGCAGCCGAGTAGGGGGACATAATGAAAAACTGTTTTTT. Protein: CASSRVGGHNEKLFF. Drawing the rest from reference TRBV28 and TRBJ1-4, the complete variable domain is DVKVTQSSRYLVKRTGEKVFLECVQDMDHENMFWYRQDPGLGLRLIYFSYDVKMKEKGDIPEGYSVSREKKERFSLILESASTNQTSMYLCASSRVGGHNEKLFFGSGTQLSVL.

This clone was recorded once. The CDR3: CASSHAILAGGILNEQFF. In DNA form, the CDR3 reads TGTGCCAGCAGCCATGCTATATTAGCGGGGGGGATTTTGAATGAGCAGTTCTTC. The chain employs TRBV11-2 and TRBJ2-1; 11 positions agree with TRBD2. This CDR3 spans 18 amino acids. CDR1 and CDR2 from the germline V gene are SGHAT and FQNNGV. V lost 5 bases to trimming and J lost 7 bases; unmatched junction nucleotides: 16.

The J gene is TRBJ2-7, the V gene TRBV30; tentatively, D is TRBD1 or TRBD2 (6 bases each). V lost 2 bases and J 6 bases, leaving 8 bases between the germline ends. In germline, CDR1 is GTSNPN, CDR2 SVGIG (reference sequence). CDR3 size: 11 residues. CDR3 sequence: CAWSTGAEQYV. The CDR3 DNA sequence: TGTGCCTGGAGTACGGGGGCCGAGCAGTACGTC.

The chain recombines TRBV4-1 with TRBJ2-2; 7 positions agree with TRBD1. Germline loops: CDR1 MGHRA, CDR2 YSYEKL. CDR3 length equals 18 residues. V lost 0 bases and J lost 2; bases outside the gene matches: 9. CDR3 nucleotides: TGCGCCAGCAGCCAAGATCTAGGGGGCTTACCCAACACCGGGGAGCTGTTTTTT. It yields the protein CASSQDLGGLPNTGELFF.

The rearrangement links TRBV28 to TRBJ2-7, with TRBD1 matching 7 bases. The junction had 6 bases not matched to a gene; V was cut back by 4 bases and J by 0 bases. The CDR3 length is 15 residues. Germline assignment: CDR1 MDHEN and CDR2 SYDVKM. The CDR3 nucleotides read TGTGCCAGCAGTTCGACAGGGAAGTACTCCTACGAGCAGTACTTC. Protein: CASSSTGKYSYEQYF. Full variable domain (rest looked up from reference TRBV28 and TRBJ2-7): DVKVTQSSRYLVKRTGEKVFLECVQDMDHENMFWYRQDPGLGLRLIYFSYDVKMKEKGDIPEGYSVSREKKERFSLILESASTNQTSMYLCASSSTGKYSYEQYFGPGTRLTVT.

In DNA, the CDR3 is TGTGCCAGCAATTCAGGACTGCTTTACGGAAAACTGTTTTTT. It specifies CASNSGLLYGKLFF. V gene TRBV2 combines with J gene TRBJ1-4; D is uncertain. V lost 7 bases to trimming and J lost 10 bases, with 19 bases between them. The CDR3 length is 14 residues. In germline, CDR1 is SNHLY, CDR2 FYNNEI.

The rearrangement uses TRBV5-1 and TRBJ1-1, with D perhaps TRBD1 (5 bases). The V and J ends lost 7 bases and 0 bases respectively, with 13 bases between them. The germline V gene has CDR1 SGHRS and CDR2 YFSETQ. The CDR3 runs 14 residues. For the CDR3, the DNA is TGCGCCAGCGGGGCCACGACAGTGAACACTGAAGCTTTCTTT. Translating it yields CASGATTVNTEAFF.

This clone was detected only once. V usage is TRBV5-1 and J usage is TRBJ2-2; 10 nucleotides align to TRBD1. CDR3 size: 17 residues. Germline CDR1 and CDR2: SGHRS and YFSETQ. After removal of 4 bases from V and 6 bases from J, the junction contained 12 bases not matched to a gene. The DNA for the CDR3 is TGCGCCAGCAGCACCGGCCGGACAGGGGGTTTACCCGGGGAGCTGTTTTTT. It translates to CASSTGRTGGLPGELFF.

The gene calls are TRBV10-3 and TRBJ2-1, with unresolved D. V lost 3 bases, J lost 9 bases, and 15 bases lay in between. The CDR3 is 14 residues long. Germline CDR1 is ENHRY and CDR2 is SYGVKD. The CDR3: CAISDPGRPSEQFF. The CDR3 region has the DNA TGTGCCATCAGTGACCCCGGCCGTCCCAGTGAGCAGTTCTTC.

The J gene is TRBJ1-5, the V gene TRBV19; no reliable D call. Germline V gene lookup returns CDR1 LNHDA and CDR2 SQIVND (reference sequence). This CDR3 has 14 amino acids. Trimming stripped 3 bases from V and 6 bases from J, with 12 bases between. The CDR3 region has the DNA TGTGCCAGTAGTATGGGTATTGGAGGTCAGCCCCAGCATTTT. As protein: CASSMGIGGQPQHF.

This chain's CDR3 is CASRSDRSEQFF. CDR3 DNA sequence: TGTGCCAGCAGGTCCGACAGAAGTGAGCAGTTCTTC. V and J are TRBV12-3 or TRBV12-4 and TRBJ2-1; D may be TRBD1 (5 bases). This CDR3 spans 12 amino acids. V lost 6 bases and J 9 bases, leaving 12 bases between the germline ends.

This clone appeared a few times. This sequence joins TRBV29-1 and TRBJ1-1; 9 nucleotides line up with TRBD1. Looked up from germline, CDR1 is SQVTM and CDR2 is ANQGSEA. The CDR3 has 13 amino acids. Unmatched junction bases numbered 3, after V lost 6 bases and J lost 1 base. CDR3: CSVGQGTNTEAFF. The CDR3 region has the DNA TGCAGCGTAGGACAGGGGACGAACACTGAAGCTTTCTTT.

CDR3 loop: CASNVVPRSPEAFF. Here the CDR3 DNA reads TGCGCCAGCAACGTCGTACCCAGGTCGCCTGAAGCTTTCTTT. This chain connects TRBV5-1 to TRBJ1-1; D is unclear. Germline V lookup: CDR1 SGHRS, CDR2 YFSETQ. This CDR3 region has 14 residues. V was trimmed by 6 bases and J by 6 bases, leaving 18 bases between them.

J is TRBJ2-1 and V is TRBV28, with D uncertain. V was pared by 2 bases and J by 4 bases, with 3 bases between. CDR1 MDHEN and CDR2 SYDVKM come from the germline V gene. This CDR3 has 12 amino acids. CDR3 sequence reads: CASSLEYNEQFF. CDR3 DNA sequence: TGTGCCAGCAGTTTAGAGTACAATGAGCAGTTCTTC.

V is TRBV6-1 and J is TRBJ1-1; the D gene is possibly TRBD1 (5 bases). Germline V CDR1 and CDR2: MNHNS, SASEGT. The CDR3 spans 14 residues. V dropped 1 base and J dropped 0 bases, with 6 bases sitting between them. CDR3 amino acids: CASSEVRVNTEAFF. The CDR3 DNA reads as TGTGCCAGCAGTGAAGTCAGGGTGAACACTGAAGCTTTCTTT.

The chain employs TRBV6-5 and TRBJ1-1, with 9 bases aligning to TRBD1. The CDR3 has 15 residues. Germline lookup yields CDR1 MNHEY and CDR2 SVGAGI. J was trimmed by 5 bases and V by 5 bases; bases with no gene match: 9. The CDR3 nucleotides read TGTGCCAGCAGTCGGAACCGGGACAGGGCGACTGAAGCTTTCTTT. The encoded protein is CASSRNRDRATEAFF.